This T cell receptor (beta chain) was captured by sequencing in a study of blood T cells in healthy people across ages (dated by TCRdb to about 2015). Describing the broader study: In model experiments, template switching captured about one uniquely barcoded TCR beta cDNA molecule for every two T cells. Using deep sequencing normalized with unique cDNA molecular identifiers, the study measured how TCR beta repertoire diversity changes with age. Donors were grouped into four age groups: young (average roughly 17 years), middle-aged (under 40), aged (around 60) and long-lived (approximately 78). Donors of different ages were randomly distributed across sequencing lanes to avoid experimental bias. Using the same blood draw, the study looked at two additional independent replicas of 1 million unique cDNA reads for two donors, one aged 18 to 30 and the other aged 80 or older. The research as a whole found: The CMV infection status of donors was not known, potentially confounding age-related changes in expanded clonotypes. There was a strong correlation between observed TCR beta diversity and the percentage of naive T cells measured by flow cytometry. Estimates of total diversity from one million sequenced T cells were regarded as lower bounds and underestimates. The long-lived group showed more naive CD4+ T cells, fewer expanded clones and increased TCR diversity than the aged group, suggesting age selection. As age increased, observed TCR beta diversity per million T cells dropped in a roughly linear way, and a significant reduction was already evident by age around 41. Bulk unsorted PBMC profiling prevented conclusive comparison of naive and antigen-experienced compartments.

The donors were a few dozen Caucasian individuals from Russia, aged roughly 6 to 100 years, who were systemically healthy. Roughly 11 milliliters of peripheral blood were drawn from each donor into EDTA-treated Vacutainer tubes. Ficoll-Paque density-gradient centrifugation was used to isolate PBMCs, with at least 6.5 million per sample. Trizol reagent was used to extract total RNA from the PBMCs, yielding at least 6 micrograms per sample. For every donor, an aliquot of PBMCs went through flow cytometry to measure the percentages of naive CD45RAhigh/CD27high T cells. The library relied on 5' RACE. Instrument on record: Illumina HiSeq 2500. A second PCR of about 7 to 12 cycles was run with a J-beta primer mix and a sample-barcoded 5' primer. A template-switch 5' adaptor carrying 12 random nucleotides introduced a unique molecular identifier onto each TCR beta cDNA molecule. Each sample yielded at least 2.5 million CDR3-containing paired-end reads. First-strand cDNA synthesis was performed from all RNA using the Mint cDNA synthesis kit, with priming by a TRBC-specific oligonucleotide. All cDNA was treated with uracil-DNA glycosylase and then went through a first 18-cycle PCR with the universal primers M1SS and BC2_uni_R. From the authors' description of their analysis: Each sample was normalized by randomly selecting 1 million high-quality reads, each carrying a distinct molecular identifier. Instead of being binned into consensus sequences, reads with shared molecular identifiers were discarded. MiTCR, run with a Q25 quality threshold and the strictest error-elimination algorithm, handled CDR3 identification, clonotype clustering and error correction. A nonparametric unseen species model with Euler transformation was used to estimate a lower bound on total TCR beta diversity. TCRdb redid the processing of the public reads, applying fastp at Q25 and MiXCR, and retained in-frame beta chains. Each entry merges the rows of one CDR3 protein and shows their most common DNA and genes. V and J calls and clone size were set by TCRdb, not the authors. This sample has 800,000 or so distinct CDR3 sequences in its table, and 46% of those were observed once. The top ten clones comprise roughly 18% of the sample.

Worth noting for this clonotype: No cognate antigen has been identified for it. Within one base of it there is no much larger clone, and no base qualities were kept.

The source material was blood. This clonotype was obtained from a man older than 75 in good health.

The DNA sequence is given as TGTGCCAGCAGCTTTGGGACAGACCCGTTGGGTGGCTACACCTTC. Its protein is CASSFGTDPLGGYTF. The chain couples TRBV7-6 to TRBJ1-2; 7 central nucleotides agree with TRBD1. The V end gives up 3 bases and the J end 7 bases, leaving 11 bases in the junction not matched to a gene. CDR1 and CDR2 (SGHVS, FNYEAQ) derive from the germline V gene. The CDR3, cysteine through phenylalanine, is 15 amino acids long. The DNA shown is the 45-base CDR3, in frame from base 1. The full variable domain, with segments outside the CDR3 supplied by the reference TRBV7-6 and TRBJ1-2 proteins, appears as GAGVSQSPRYKVTKRGQDVALRCDPISGHVSLYWYRQALGQGPEFLTYFNYEAQQDKSGLPNDRFSAERPEGSISTLTIQRTEQRDSAMYRCASSFGTDPLGGYTFGSGTRLTVV.